The entry below describes one T cell receptor (beta chain). Its antigen is not yet known. The cohort consisted of 650 to 850 healthy bone marrow donors. Cohort members were all nominally healthy when sampled, although unrecorded immune exposures were likely present. The donor tested CMV seronegative, placing the donor among the 350 to 400 seronegative members of the cohort. Every donor gave a peripheral blood sample, and the peripheral blood mononuclear cells from that sample were used for TCR beta sequencing. Genomic DNA extraction from the blood cell samples was performed with the Qiagen DNeasy Blood Extraction Kit. This sample was taken from a study of cytomegalovirus exposure and HLA in healthy donors (dated by TCRdb to the late 2010s). As for the study more broadly: According to an earlier analysis of a few hundred of the donors, about 180 million T cells yielded some 110 million unique TCR beta sequences and about 300 Gb of sequence data. An earlier analysis of around 580 of the donors used high-throughput TCR beta sequencing to judge whether each TCR beta V gene segment behaved as functional or pseudogenic. Among roughly 400 genotyped donors of the cohort, an average of around 240,000 unique TCR beta nucleotide sequences were sequenced per donor, roughly a sixth of them non-productive. Typing coverage varied by locus: roughly 629-630 donors for A, B, C, DRB1 and DQB1; roughly 510 for DQA1; over 600 for DPA1; approximately 470 for DPB1. Class I and class II HLA loci were covered by the typing at four-digit resolution. The study aimed to test whether signatures of past pathogen exposure could be identified by cataloging public T cell receptors. High-throughput TCR immunosequencing, statistical association of individual TCRs with disease status, and machine learning were combined to predict cytomegalovirus infection status. The study used immunosequencing to profile the T cell repertoires of around 600 subjects and linked those repertoires to cytomegalovirus serostatus. Genome-wide SNP genotypes for about 55% of the roughly 670 donors were used in a later genetic analysis, which treated that subset as a discovery cohort. An early release that covered about 600 HLA-typed donors contained approximately 300 gigabases of sequencing data and about 93 million unique TCR sequences. A handful of DR-DQ haplotypes were handled as single units for association and clustering because linkage in the cohort was strong. Alongside the repertoire data, information on donor age, sex, ethnicity and CMV serostatus was compiled. A separate validation cohort of about 110 different subjects was used in addition to the approximately 700-subject first cohort. Among the roughly 400 genotyped donors, around 81% belonged to the genetic ancestry cluster associated with self-reported Caucasian donors. Every repertoire in the discovery cohort had been generated on one and the same sequencing platform. In a later analysis, previously published TCR beta repertoires from several hundred donors were re-analyzed and high-resolution HLA genotyping was added so that TCR occurrence patterns could be studied. The later analysis used no new phenotypic data to find candidate immune exposures, relying instead on TCR beta sequences and their occurrence across donors.

Including cysteine and phenylalanine, the CDR3 has 15 amino acids. Just the 45-base CDR3 DNA is kept, in frame starting at base 1. From a lookup of the germline V gene, CDR1 and CDR2 are MNHEY and SVGAGI. The V end loses 4 bases and the J end loses 2 bases, and a stretch of 12 bases separates them. Results the study describes overall, beyond this receptor: A later analysis reported that several top co-occurrence clusters appeared linked to parvovirus B19, influenza, CMV and Epstein-Barr virus. A later analysis associated 16,951 TCR beta sequences with specific HLA alleles at a false discovery rate of 0.05. The authors suggested that the approach could potentially be generalized to other disease states and immunological phenotypes. HLA typing was unavailable for some donors at each locus, so association tests used only the typed subset. When HLA alleles, especially DR and DQ, strongly co-occurred, TCR associations were difficult to assign to individual alleles. Some IMGT-functional V segments, including TRBV6-2 and TRBV6-3, could not be told apart with the 87-base-pair reads, so those segments were excluded. The study listed approximately 150 TCR beta chains as associated with cytomegalovirus. In vitro tests confirmed that a few of the cytomegalovirus-associated TCR beta chains recognize cytomegalovirus antigens. A cluster of highly shared sequence variants was judged likely to represent a technical artifact of the sequencing pipeline. The classifier was reported to diagnose cytomegalovirus status with high specificity and sensitivity in both the original and validation cohorts. Most TCR sequences were seen in very few donors, while some public TCRs were found in many individuals. Most CMV-associated TCR beta chains appeared to be HLA-restricted in a later analysis, and the HLA associations seemed to be driven largely by CMV exposure. Presence/absence analyses assumed roughly uniform sequencing depth across donors, an assumption that may not hold. According to a later genetic analysis, donors in an Asian-associated ancestry cluster had fewer N-insertions in productive TCRs than the roughly 670-donor mean. Around 16 rarely observed V segments, including chromosome 9 orphons, were excluded from the earlier analysis of several hundred of the donors because counts were too low. In a later analysis, HLA-associated TCR beta chains showed more clonal expansion and lower generation probabilities than non-associated chains that were equally common. A further reported finding was that TCR beta sequences accurately predicted the HLA-A and HLA-B alleles for most subjects in the first cohort. Broadly in line with IMGT annotations, most TCR beta V segments showed up in productive rearrangements about 90% or about 30% of the time in an earlier analysis of 587 of the donors. In a later analysis, the rate of TCR association differed among HLA loci, with DRB1 alleles having the most associated TCRs and HLA-C alleles having the fewest. The only immune exposure information available for the cohort was CMV serostatus. In a later genetic analysis, a missense DCLRE1C variant was associated with V-gene and J-gene trimming of TCR beta chains, and the association was replicated in an independent cohort. Linkage disequilibrium might explain the correlated functional status among segregating V segments, but an unknown experimental factor could not be ruled out. Only TCR beta chains were sequenced in this cohort, and the absence of alpha or paired-chain data limited detectable features.

Library preparation used the immunoSEQ multiplex PCR assay. For the multiplex PCR, a mixture combining 60 forward primers for TCR Vbeta segments and 13 reverse primers for TCR Jbeta segments was used. A multiplex PCR assay on genomic DNA amplified the CDR3 region of rearranged TCR beta genes. The amplified TCR beta libraries were sequenced on the Illumina HiSeq System as 87-base-pair reads. As for how the authors treated the data: In a later analysis, about 80 million unique TCR beta chains were counted across the approximately 620 repertoires, and approximately 9.9 million of these chains were shared by at least two donors. Raw reads were error-corrected and collapsed into unique sequences by a nearest-neighbor algorithm in which closely related sequences were merged to remove PCR and sequencing errors. V, D and J gene segments were assigned by aligning CDR3 sequences to IMGT reference sequences. For a sequence to be retained, a match of at least six nucleotides was required to both a V gene segment and a J gene segment. Rearrangements were called productive when the CDR3 lacked stop codons and stayed in frame with V and J; all others were non-productive. CDR3 was defined according to IMGT convention as the region running from the second conserved V-encoded cysteine to the conserved J-encoded phenylalanine. The earlier analysis of 587 of the donors excluded sequences that lacked an unambiguous match to a single V gene segment. In an earlier analysis of approximately 550 of the donors, V segments were called functional above 56.7% productive rearrangements and were called segregating when the between-donor standard deviation exceeded 5%. A statistical classification framework was developed to diagnose cytomegalovirus status using the catalog of TCR beta chain sequences. In a later analysis, V and J genes were assigned by comparing TCR nucleotide sequences against IMGT/GENE-DB human TR gene sequences. Using the TCRdist pipeline, a later analysis assigned CDR3 sequences along with most-parsimonious VDJ recombination scenarios. In a later analysis, each TCR beta chain was defined by its CDR3 amino acid sequence together with its V-gene family, and reads without a unique V-gene family were excluded. To address suspected cross-contamination and a sequencing artifact, a later analysis removed approximately 590 highly shared, low-generation-probability nucleotide sequences. A later analysis calculated a clonal expansion index for each public chain from normalized within-repertoire ranks of inferred template counts. Generation probabilities in a later analysis came from a VDJ recombination model fitted to out-of-frame rearrangements, and those results were checked against IGoR. A later analysis scored TCR-TCR, TCR-HLA and TCR-CMV co-occurrence with hypergeometric tests, applying a repertoire-size bias correction to TCR pairs. False discovery rates were estimated in a later analysis by permuting HLA or CMV assignments 20 times. A later analysis grouped co-occurring TCRs with DBSCAN, adding TCRdist sequence similarity when clustering within HLA-allele-positive subsets. For co-occurrence clustering, repertoires with fewer than 30,000 or more than 120,000 public chains were excluded, along with five or six repertoires with anomalous nucleotide sharing. Entries here come from immuneACCESS through TCRdb and include only in-frame sequences with V and J called. Some clones fail to appear in such tables; in the studies checked, an unresolved V gene covers under half of the shortfall, and the cause of the remainder is unknown. That table gives V, J and clone size, and the DNA gave D and trimming. The sample's table lists a count of fewer than 150,000 clones. Of the sample, about 2.5% falls within the top ten clones.

The sequence joins TRBV6-5 to TRBJ1-5, with a tentative D gene TRBD1 over 6 matching bases. This TCR was sampled from a man between 40 and 49 years old in good health and CMV-seronegative. The sample was PBMCs. The CDR3 region: CASSSQGRGNQPQHF. The bases are TGTGCCAGCAGTTCACAGGGTCGCGGCAATCAGCCCCAGCATTTT.